This is a list of T cell receptor beta chains from one sample in a study of blood T cell repertoires in COVID-19. Assay: immunoSEQ multiplex PCR; the TCRdb copy retains only in-frame clones and omits some. The sample lists over 150,000 clones; approximately 80% were seen once. Input material: peripheral blood. All receptors derive from a man between 60 and 75 years old with acute or convalescent COVID-19. CDR3s include the opening cysteine and the closing phenylalanine or tryptophan. D genes are given only for firm matches. A clone size is listed for some rows: how often the clone was seen (once, few, many), or a class if it is expanded.

CDR3nt	CDR3aa	abundance	j_gene	d_gene	v_gene
TGTGCCACCAGTGAGGAGGGCTATGGCTACACCTTC	CATSEEGYGYTF	.	TRBJ1-2	.	TRBV24-1
TGTGCCAGCAGCTTCGAGTCCCCCTACGAGCAGTACTTC	CASSFESPYEQYF	.	TRBJ2-7	.	TRBV6-2/TRBV6-3
TGTGCCAGCAGCAAGGCCCCTTCAGGGGGGAGGGATACGCAGTATTTT	CASSKAPSGGRDTQYF	.	TRBJ2-3	.	TRBV21-1
TGTGCCAGCAGCTCCCAGGGTCTTACCGGGGAGCTGTTTTTT	CASSSQGLTGELFF	.	TRBJ2-2	.	TRBV7-8
TGTGCCACCGAGGACAGGGACTACGAGCAGTACTTC	CATEDRDYEQYF	.	TRBJ2-7	TRBD1	TRBV24-1
TGTGCCAGCAGCTTAGGAGGCGGGCTAGCGGGGGCCCGCTCCTACGAGCAGTACTTC	CASSLGGGLAGARSYEQYF	.	TRBJ2-7	TRBD2	TRBV7-2
TGTGCCACCAGTGATTTGCAGGAAGGGGGCGACGGGGAGCTGTTTTTT	CATSDLQEGGDGELFF	.	TRBJ2-2	TRBD1	TRBV24-1
TGTGCCAGCAGCTTAAACAGGCTCTACGAGCAGTACTTC	CASSLNRLYEQYF	few	TRBJ2-7	.	TRBV7-2
TGTGCCAGCAGCCAAGATCTAGGACAGTATGAAGCTTTCTTT	CASSQDLGQYEAFF	few	TRBJ1-1	.	TRBV3-1/TRBV3-2
TGCAGCGTGGGACAGATGAACACTGAAGCTTTCTTT	CSVGQMNTEAFF	.	TRBJ1-1	TRBD1	TRBV29-1
TGTGCTAGTGGTTTGGGGTCAACTCAACGGACAGGGGGAGGCTATGGCTACACCTTC	CASGLGSTQRTGGGYGYTF	few	TRBJ1-2	TRBD1	TRBV12-5
TGCGCCAGCAGCCTTGGAGACAGGGGGATTTACGAGCAGTACTTC	CASSLGDRGIYEQYF	.	TRBJ2-7	TRBD1	TRBV4-1
TGTGCCACCACGGGAAGTGGCAATCAGCCCCAGCATTTT	CATTGSGNQPQHF	.	TRBJ1-5	.	TRBV24-1
TGTGCCAGCGGGAGACAGGGGGGCGGCTACACCTTC	CASGRQGGGYTF	.	TRBJ1-2	TRBD1	TRBV25-1